A single TCR beta chain is shown here with its context. The germline CDR1 and CDR2 sequences are SGHRS and YFSETQ. This CDR3 spans 15 amino acids. Trimming left V 4 bases short and J 8 bases short, with 21 bases between. 13 Jbeta primers and 60 Vbeta primers were used for the PCR. Profiling relied on immunoSEQ multiplex PCR, and the TCRdb table lists in-frame clones only, not all of them. The profile shows about 97,000 clones, 79% of them singletons. This entry comes from a study of cytomegalovirus exposure and HLA in healthy donors. Material for sequencing was PBMCs. J is TRBJ1-2 and V is TRBV5-1; tentatively, D is TRBD1 (5 bases). The sequence was obtained from a male donor in good health and CMV-seropositive. Here the CDR3 reads CASSPGAGGREGYTF. The CDR3 nucleotides are TGCGCCAGCAGCCCCGGGGCCGGGGGGAGAGAGGGCTACACCTTC.